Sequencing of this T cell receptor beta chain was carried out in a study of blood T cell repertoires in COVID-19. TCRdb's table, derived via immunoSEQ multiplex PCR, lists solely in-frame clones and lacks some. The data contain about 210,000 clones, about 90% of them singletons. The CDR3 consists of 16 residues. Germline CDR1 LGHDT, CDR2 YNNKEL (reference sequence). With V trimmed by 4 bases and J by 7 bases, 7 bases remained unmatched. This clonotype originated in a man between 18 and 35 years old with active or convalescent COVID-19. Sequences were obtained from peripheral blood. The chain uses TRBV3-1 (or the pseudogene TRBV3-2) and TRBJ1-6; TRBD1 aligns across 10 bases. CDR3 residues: CASSPRGDRGNSPLHF. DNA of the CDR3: TGTGCCAGCAGCCCAAGAGGGGACAGGGGCAATTCACCCCTCCACTTT.